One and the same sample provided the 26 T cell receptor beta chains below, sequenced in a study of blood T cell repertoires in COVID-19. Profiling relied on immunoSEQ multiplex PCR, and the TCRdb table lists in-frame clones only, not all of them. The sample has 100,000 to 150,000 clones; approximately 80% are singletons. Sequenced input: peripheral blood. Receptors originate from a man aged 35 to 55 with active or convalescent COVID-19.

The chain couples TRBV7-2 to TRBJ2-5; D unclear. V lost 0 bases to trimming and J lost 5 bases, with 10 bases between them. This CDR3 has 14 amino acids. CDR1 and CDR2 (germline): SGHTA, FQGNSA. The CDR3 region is CASSLASKRETQYF. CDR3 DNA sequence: TGTGCCAGCAGCTTAGCGAGTAAGAGGGAGACCCAGTACTTC.

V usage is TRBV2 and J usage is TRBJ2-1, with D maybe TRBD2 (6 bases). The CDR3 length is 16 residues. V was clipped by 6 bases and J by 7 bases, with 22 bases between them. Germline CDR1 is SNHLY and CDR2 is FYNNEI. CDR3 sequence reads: CASRDYGGAPRNEQFF. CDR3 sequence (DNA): TGTGCCAGCAGGGACTACGGGGGAGCCCCTAGGAATGAGCAGTTCTTC.

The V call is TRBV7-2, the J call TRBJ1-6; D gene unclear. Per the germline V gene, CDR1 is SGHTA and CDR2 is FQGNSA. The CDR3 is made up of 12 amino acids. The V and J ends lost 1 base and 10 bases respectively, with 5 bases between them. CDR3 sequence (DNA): TGTGCCAGCAGCTTAGTTGAGTCACCCCTCCACTTT. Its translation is CASSLVESPLHF.

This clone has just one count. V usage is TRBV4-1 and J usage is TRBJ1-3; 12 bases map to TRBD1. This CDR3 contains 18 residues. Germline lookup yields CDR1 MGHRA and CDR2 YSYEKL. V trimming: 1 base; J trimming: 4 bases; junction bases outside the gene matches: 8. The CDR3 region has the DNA TGCGCCAGCAGCCAAGCGACCGGGACAGGGGGCGCGGGAAACACCATATATTTT. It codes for CASSQATGTGGAGNTIYF.

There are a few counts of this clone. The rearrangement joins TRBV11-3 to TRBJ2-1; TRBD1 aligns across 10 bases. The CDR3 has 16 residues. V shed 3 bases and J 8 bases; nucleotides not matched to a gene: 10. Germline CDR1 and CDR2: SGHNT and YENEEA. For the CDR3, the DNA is TGTGCCAGCAGCTTTTCGGGGACAGGGGTTATTCATGAGCAGTTCTTC. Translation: CASSFSGTGVIHEQFF.

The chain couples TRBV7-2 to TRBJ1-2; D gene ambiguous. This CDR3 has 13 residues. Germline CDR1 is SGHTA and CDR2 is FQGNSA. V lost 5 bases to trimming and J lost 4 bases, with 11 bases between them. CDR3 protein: CASSHRIGYGYTF. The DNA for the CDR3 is TGTGCCAGCAGCCACAGAATAGGCTATGGCTACACCTTC. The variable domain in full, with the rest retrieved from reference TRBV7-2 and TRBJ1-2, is GAGVSQSPSNKVTEKGKDVELRCDPISGHTALYWYRQSLGQGLEFLIYFQGNSAPDKSGLPSDRFSAERTGGSVSTLTIQRTQQEDSAVYLCASSHRIGYGYTFGSGTRLTVV.

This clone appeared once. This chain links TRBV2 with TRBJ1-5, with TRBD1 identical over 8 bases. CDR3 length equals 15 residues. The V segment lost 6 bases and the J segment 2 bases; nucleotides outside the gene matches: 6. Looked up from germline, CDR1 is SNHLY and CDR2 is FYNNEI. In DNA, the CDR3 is TGTGCCAGCAGGGGGGAACAGGGGGGCAATCAGCCCCAGCATTTT. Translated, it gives CASRGEQGGNQPQHF. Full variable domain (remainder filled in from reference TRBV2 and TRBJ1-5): EPEVTQTPSHQVTQMGQEVILRCVPISNHLYFYWYRQILGQKVEFLVSFYNNEISEKSEIFDDQFSVERPDGSNFTLKIRSTKLEDSAMYFCASRGEQGGNQPQHFGDGTRLSIL.

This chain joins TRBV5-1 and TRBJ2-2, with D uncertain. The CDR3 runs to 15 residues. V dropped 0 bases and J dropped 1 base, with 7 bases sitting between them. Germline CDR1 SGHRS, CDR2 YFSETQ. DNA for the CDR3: TGCGCCAGCAGCTTGGACCGAGAGAACACCGGGGAGCTGTTTTTT. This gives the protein CASSLDRENTGELFF.

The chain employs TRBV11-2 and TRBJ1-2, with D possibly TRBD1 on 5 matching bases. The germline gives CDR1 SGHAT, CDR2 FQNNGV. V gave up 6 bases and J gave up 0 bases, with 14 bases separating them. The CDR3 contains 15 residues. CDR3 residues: CASSSKQEPNYGYTF. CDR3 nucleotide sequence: TGTGCCAGCAGTTCAAAACAGGAACCTAACTATGGCTACACCTTC.

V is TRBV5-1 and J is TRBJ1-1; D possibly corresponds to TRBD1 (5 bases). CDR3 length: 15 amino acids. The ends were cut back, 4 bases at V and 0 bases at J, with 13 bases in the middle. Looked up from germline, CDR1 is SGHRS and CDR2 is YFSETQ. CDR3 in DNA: TGCGCCAGCAGCCCCGTGGGGCATCTGAACACTGAAGCTTTCTTT. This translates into CASSPVGHLNTEAFF.

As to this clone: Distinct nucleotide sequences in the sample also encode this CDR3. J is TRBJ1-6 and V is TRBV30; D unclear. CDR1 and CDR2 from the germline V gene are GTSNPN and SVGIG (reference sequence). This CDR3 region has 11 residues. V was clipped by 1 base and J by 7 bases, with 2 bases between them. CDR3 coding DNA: TGTGCCTGGAGTGCAAATTCACCCCTCCACTTT. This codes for CAWSANSPLHF.

This CDR3 reads CASRPTGNYGYTF. The DNA of the CDR3 is TGTGCCAGCAGACCGACAGGGAACTATGGCTACACCTTC. This chain uses TRBV6-6 with TRBJ1-2; 7 bases line up with TRBD1. CDR3 size: 13 residues. With 6 bases clipped from V and 2 bases from J, the junction kept 3 bases outside the gene matches. Germline CDR1 and CDR2: MNHNY and SVGAGI (reference sequence).

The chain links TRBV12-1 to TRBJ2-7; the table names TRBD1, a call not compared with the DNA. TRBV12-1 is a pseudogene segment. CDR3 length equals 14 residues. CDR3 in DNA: TGTGCCAGCAGCTTTGGGACAGGGGTCTACGAGCAGTACTTC. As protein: CASSFGTGVYEQYF.

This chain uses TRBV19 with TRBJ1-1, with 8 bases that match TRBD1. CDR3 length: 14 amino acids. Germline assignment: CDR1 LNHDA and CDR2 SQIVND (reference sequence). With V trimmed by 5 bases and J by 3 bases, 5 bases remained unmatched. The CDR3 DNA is TGTGCCAGTAGTGGGGGACAGGCACACACTGAAGCTTTCTTT. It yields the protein CASSGGQAHTEAFF.

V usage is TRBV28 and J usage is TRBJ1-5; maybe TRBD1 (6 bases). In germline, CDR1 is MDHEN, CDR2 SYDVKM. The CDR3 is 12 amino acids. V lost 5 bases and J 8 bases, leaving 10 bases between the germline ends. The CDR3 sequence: CASSLGQKPQHF. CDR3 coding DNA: TGTGCCAGCAGTCTAGGACAGAAGCCCCAGCATTTT.

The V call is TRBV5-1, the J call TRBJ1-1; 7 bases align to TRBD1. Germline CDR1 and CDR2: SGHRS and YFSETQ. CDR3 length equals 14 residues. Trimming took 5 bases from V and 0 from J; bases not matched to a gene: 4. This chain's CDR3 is CASSTGQMNTEAFF. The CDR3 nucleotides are TGCGCCAGCAGTACGGGACAGATGAACACTGAAGCTTTCTTT. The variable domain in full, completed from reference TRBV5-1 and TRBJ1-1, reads KAGVTQTPRYLIKTRGQQVTLSCSPISGHRSVSWYQQTPGQGLQFLFEYFSETQRNKGNFPGRFSGRQFSNSRSEMNVSTLELGDSALYLCASSTGQMNTEAFFGQGTRLTVV.

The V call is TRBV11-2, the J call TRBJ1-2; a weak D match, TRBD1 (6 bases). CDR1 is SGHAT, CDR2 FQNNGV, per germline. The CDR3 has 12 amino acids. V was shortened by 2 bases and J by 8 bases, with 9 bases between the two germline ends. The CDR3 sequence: CASSLSGAGYTF. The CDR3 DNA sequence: TGTGCCAGCAGCTTATCAGGGGCAGGCTACACCTTC.

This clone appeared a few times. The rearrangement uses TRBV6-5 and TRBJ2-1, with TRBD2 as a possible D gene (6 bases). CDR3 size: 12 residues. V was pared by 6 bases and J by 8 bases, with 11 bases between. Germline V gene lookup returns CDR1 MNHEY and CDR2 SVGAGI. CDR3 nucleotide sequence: TGTGCCAGCAGCCGCTGGGGGGATGAGCAGTTCTTC. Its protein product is CASSRWGDEQFF.

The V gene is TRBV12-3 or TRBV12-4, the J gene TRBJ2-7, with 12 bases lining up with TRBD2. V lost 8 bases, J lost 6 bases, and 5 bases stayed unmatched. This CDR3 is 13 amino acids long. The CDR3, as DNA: TGTGCCAGCCCAGGGACTAGCGGGTTCGAGCAGTACTTC. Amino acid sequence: CASPGTSGFEQYF.

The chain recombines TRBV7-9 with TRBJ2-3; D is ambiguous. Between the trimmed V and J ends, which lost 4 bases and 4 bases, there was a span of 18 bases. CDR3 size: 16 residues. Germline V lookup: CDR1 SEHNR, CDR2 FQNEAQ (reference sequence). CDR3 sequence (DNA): TGTGCCAGCAGCTATATCCTTTCCCAGATGGCAGATACGCAGTATTTT. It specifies CASSYILSQMADTQYF.

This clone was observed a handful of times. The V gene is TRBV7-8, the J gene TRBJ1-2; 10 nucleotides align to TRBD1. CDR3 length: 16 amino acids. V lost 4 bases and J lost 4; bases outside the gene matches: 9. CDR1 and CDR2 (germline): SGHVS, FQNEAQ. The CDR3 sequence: CASSSLTGQGFYGYTF. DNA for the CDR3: TGTGCCAGCAGCTCACTGACGGGACAGGGGTTCTATGGCTACACCTTC.

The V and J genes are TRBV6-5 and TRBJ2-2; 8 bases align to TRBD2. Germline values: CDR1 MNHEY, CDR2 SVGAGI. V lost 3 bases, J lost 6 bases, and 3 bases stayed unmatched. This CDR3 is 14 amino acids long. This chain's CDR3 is CASSYYGGAGELFF. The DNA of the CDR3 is TGTGCCAGCAGTTATTACGGGGGGGCCGGGGAGCTGTTTTTT.

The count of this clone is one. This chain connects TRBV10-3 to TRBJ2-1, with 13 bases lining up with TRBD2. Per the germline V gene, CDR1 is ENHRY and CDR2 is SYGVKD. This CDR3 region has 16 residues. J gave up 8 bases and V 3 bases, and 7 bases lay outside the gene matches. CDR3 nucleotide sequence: TGTGCCATCAGTGACCCCGAACTAGCGGGAGGGGATGAGCAGTTCTTC. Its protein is CAISDPELAGGDEQFF.

CDR3 bases: TGTGCCACCAGCAGAGGACAGCCTAACACTGAAGCTTTCTTT. It translates to CATSRGQPNTEAFF. The chain joins TRBV15 to TRBJ1-1; D is possibly TRBD1 (5 bases). Looked up from germline, CDR1 is LNHNV and CDR2 is YYDKDF (reference sequence). CDR3 length: 14 residues. Trimming shortened V by 1 base and J by 2 bases, and 8 bases separated the two germline ends.

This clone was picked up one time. CDR3 region: CTSSAPYGGLQETQYF. CDR3 coding DNA: TGCACCAGCAGCGCTCCTTACGGGGGGCTCCAAGAGACCCAGTACTTC. The chain carries TRBV1 and TRBJ2-5; TRBD2, as called in the table, went unchecked against the DNA. TRBV1 is annotated as a pseudogene. The CDR3 covers 16 residues.

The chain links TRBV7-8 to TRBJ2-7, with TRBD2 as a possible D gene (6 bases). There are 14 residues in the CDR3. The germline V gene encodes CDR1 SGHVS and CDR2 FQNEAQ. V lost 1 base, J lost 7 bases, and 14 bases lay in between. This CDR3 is CASSLEGRRDEQYF. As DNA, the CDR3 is TGTGCCAGCAGCTTAGAAGGCAGGAGGGATGAGCAGTACTTC.